Described below is a single T cell receptor beta chain sequence and its context. The antigen it recognizes is unknown. No base quality values were provided; no much bigger clone lies one nucleotide off. CDR1 DFQATT and CDR2 SNEGSKA were looked up in the germline V gene (reference sequence). Trimming takes 0 bases from V and 7 bases from J, and the germline ends sit 12 bases apart. Including the terminal cysteine and phenylalanine, the CDR3 comprises 13 residues. Only the CDR3 part of the read is kept: 39 bases, read in frame from the first base. These data belong to a study of post-analysis software for immune sequencing data (dated by TCRdb to between 2014 and 2017). Regarding the study in general: Recorded disease courses included relapsing-remitting, secondary progressive and progressive-relapsing multiple sclerosis, with some patients lacking subtype annotation. A subset of samples was prepared in parallel using single-end sample barcoding, then pooled and co-amplified after Illumina adapter ligation. The patient repertoires were set against approximately 10 previously published healthy control repertoires from donors whose ages ranged from roughly 6 to 27 years.

The method behind the library was PCR. TCRdb records Illumina HiSeq 2500 as the sequencer. Unique molecular identifiers were incorporated into TCR beta cDNA libraries to reduce PCR and sequencing biases. Roughly 0.5 million cDNA molecules were obtained per 1 to 10 million input T cells, so each molecule approximated one T cell. The same protocol used for the earlier healthy control dataset was applied to prepare and sequence the patient libraries. Within a given batch, samples were prepared together, multiplexed and sequenced on the same HiSeq lane. In the paper's pipeline: Raw barcoded reads were processed with MIGEC, discarding single-read molecular identifier groups before consensus assembly and CDR3 extraction. Clonotype tables were post-analysed with VDJtools, normalizing diversity by down-sampling all datasets to the smallest sample size. In repertoire overlap clustering, CDR3 amino acid sequences, but not nucleotide sequences, were matched to correct batch-related cross-sample contamination. The public reads were run again by TCRdb, first through fastp at Q25 and then through MiXCR, and only productive beta chains were kept. All rows with the same CDR3 protein become a single entry with the most common DNA and genes. The V and J calls shown here were made by TCRdb, not taken from the authors' results. Present in this sample are 740,000 or so distinct CDR3 sequences, approximately 57% of which were seen just once. The top ten constitute 4% to 5.5% of the sample.

TCR beta repertoires were profiled from peripheral blood of under 15 young patients with multiple sclerosis to demonstrate the VDJtools post-analysis software. The multiple sclerosis patients were children and adolescents between roughly 6 and 16 years of age. Here is what the overall study found, with its caveats: Patients showed significantly higher frequencies than controls for a handful of TRBV segments, among them TRBV5-6, TRBV5-1 and TRBV20-1. When samples were clustered directly using the F measure, samples prepared in the same batch co-clustered strongly, which prompted a batch-effect correction. Normalized Chao1 diversity was significantly lower in multiple sclerosis patients than controls, suggesting substantial peripheral T-cell clonal expansion. The control group was slightly older than the multiple sclerosis patient group.

The receptor was isolated from a girl aged 5-17 years with multiple sclerosis. The sample comprised blood. The V and J segments used are TRBV20-1 and TRBJ1-2, with TRBD1 perhaps the D gene, on 6 matching bases. The DNA reads TGCAGTGCTAGAGAAGAGAGGGGGGCTGGCTACACCTTC. Its amino acids are CSAREERGAGYTF.